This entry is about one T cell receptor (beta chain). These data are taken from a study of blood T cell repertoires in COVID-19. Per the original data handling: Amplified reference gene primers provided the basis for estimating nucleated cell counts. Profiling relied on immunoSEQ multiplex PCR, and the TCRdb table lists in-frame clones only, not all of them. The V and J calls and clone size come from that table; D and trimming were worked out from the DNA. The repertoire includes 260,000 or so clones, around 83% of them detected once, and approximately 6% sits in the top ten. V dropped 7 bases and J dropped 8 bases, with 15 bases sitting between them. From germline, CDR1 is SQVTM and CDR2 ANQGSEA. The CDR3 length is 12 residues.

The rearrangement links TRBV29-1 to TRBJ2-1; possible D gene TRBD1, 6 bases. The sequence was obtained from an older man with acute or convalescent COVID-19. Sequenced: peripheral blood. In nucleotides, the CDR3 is TGCAGCGGAGGAACAGGGCTTGATGAGCAGTTCTTC. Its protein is CSGGTGLDEQFF.